This T cell receptor beta chain was captured in a study of T cell changes during pregnancy in multiple sclerosis. Sequencing was performed with immunoSEQ multiplex PCR; in TCRdb, only in-frame clones are kept and a portion is missing. The sample records roughly 40,000 clones, roughly 91% being singletons. The sequencing here drew on CD8+ T cells from peripheral blood mononuclear cells, taken before pregnancy. The clonotype was recovered from a female donor with multiple sclerosis, enrolled in a pregnancy study.

Written as DNA, the CDR3 is TGTGCCAGTAGTAACGGACAGGGCGGATCCTACAATGAGCAGTTCTTC. It yields the protein CASSNGQGGSYNEQFF. The chain couples TRBV19 to TRBJ2-1; TRBD1 matches at 8 bases. Germline V lookup: CDR1 LNHDA, CDR2 SQIVND (reference sequence). The junction had 6 bases not matched to a gene; V was cut back by 4 bases and J by 1 base. The CDR3 extends over 16 amino acids.